This TCR beta chain was documented in a study of blood T cells in healthy people across ages. Trimming removed 1 base from V and 7 bases from J, with 11 bases in between. CDR3 length equals 15 residues. Germline V gene lookup returns CDR1 LGHNA and CDR2 YSLEER. Through a sample-barcoded 5' primer and a J-beta primer mix, a second PCR was run for roughly 6 to 11 cycles. Using its own MiXCR run on the 5' RACE reads, TCRdb lists one record per CDR3 protein. Of some 730,000 distinct CDR3 sequences in the sample, roughly 20% were seen once. Sequenced: blood. The chain recombines TRBV4-3 with TRBJ1-6; D is unclear. This receptor was identified in a man between 65 and 85 years old in good health. The CDR3 sequence is CASSQGPKVNSPLHF. The CDR3 DNA follows: TGCGCCAGCAGCCAAGGCCCCAAGGTGAATTCACCCCTCCACTTT.